The 21 T cell receptor beta chains presented below share a single source sample, sequenced in a study of read filtering for tumor transcriptome and immune sequencing. This library used approximately 370 ng RNA and molecular barcoded adaptors spanning alpha/delta and beta/gamma chains. TCRdb re-analysed the reads in MiXCR, keeping a single row per CDR3 protein. The profile shows about 50,000 distinct CDR3 sequences, 15% to 20% of them singletons. The material sequenced was a population of CD138-negative cells sorted from bone marrow. These receptors were obtained from a donor at least 40 years old with multiple myeloma.

This clonotype has a count of ten or more. The V gene is TRBV7-9, the J gene TRBJ1-1; D gene uncertain. Looked up from germline, CDR1 is SEHNR and CDR2 is FQNEAQ (reference sequence). The CDR3 has 12 residues. Trimming pared 6 bases from V and 1 base from J, leaving 6 bases between. The CDR3, as DNA: TGTGCCAGCAGGAGGGAGAACACTGAAGCTTTCTTT. It translates to CASRRENTEAFF.

In this sample, this clonotype turned up many times. The J gene is TRBJ2-1, the V gene TRBV6-1, with D perhaps TRBD2 (6 bases). The germline CDR1 and CDR2 sequences are MNHNS and SASEGT. This CDR3 spans 14 amino acids. V gave up 8 bases and J gave up 4 bases, with 15 bases separating them. In DNA, the CDR3 is TGTGCCAGCCGTCGGGAGAGGGAATACAATGAGCAGTTCTTC. This sequence encodes CASRREREYNEQFF.

This clonotype was recorded many times. A much bigger clone sits one base away, suggesting this may be a read error. The chain employs TRBV28 and TRBJ2-7; D perhaps matches TRBD1 (5 bases). The CDR3 loop spans 14 amino acids. V was shortened by 5 bases and J by 2 bases, with 13 bases between the two germline ends. CDR1 and CDR2 from the germline V gene are MDHEN and SYDVKM. CDR3 sequence reads: CASSARAGTYEQYF. In DNA, the CDR3 is TGTGCCAGCAGTGCCCGGGCAGGGACCTACGAGCAGTACTTC.

This clonotype was recorded only once. The chain recombines TRBV4-1 with TRBJ2-5; D could derive from TRBD1 or TRBD2 (5 bases each). V was clipped by 1 base and J by 5 bases, with 14 bases between them. Germline values: CDR1 MGHRA, CDR2 YSYEKL. The CDR3 runs 15 residues. Written as DNA, the CDR3 is TGCGCCAGCAGCCAAGTAGGCCGGGACGGGGAGACCCAGTACTTC. Its protein product is CASSQVGRDGETQYF.

There are a few counts of this clonotype. The J gene is TRBJ2-7, the V gene TRBV4-2, with D uncertain. Germline lookup yields CDR1 LGHNA and CDR2 YNFKEQ. The CDR3 is 16 amino acids. With 0 bases removed from V and 0 bases from J, the gap between germline ends came to 12 bases. CDR3 sequence reads: CASSQDATLSSYEQYF. The CDR3 DNA sequence: TGTGCCAGCAGCCAAGATGCCACCCTCAGCTCCTACGAGCAGTACTTC.

Concerning this clonotype itself: This clone may be a read error of a much larger clone one base away. As the CDR3 is not closed by the conserved phenylalanine or tryptophan, this likely results from a read error. The chain joins TRBV5-1 to TRBJ1-4, with TRBD1 matching over 7 bases. Germline lookup yields CDR1 SGHRS and CDR2 YFSETQ. The CDR3 is 16 residues long. V shed 5 bases and J 5 bases; nucleotides not matched to a gene: 12. The CDR3 DNA is TGCGCCAGCAGAATTCAACCGGGACAGCAAAATGAAAAACTGTTTTCT. Translated: CASRIQPGQQNEKLFS.

This clonotype showed up many times. The chain employs TRBV12-3 or TRBV12-4 and TRBJ1-2; D gene uncertain. V was pared by 5 bases and J by 4 bases, with 8 bases between. The CDR3 covers 12 residues. CDR3 in amino acids: CASSRTVYGYTF. The CDR3 DNA is TGTGCCAGCAGTCGGACTGTCTATGGCTACACCTTC.

The J gene is TRBJ1-5, the V gene TRBV27; a weak D match, TRBD1 (5 bases). This CDR3 region has 15 residues. CDR1 and CDR2 from the germline V gene are MNHEY and SMNVEV (reference sequence). Trimming left V 1 base short and J 7 bases short, with 14 bases between. CDR3 loop: CASSLYAGYGQPQHF. Here the CDR3 DNA reads TGTGCCAGCAGTTTATATGCAGGGTATGGCCAGCCCCAGCATTTT.

This clonotype was found many times. This chain uses TRBV7-9 with TRBJ2-6, with D perhaps TRBD2 (5 bases). The CDR3 has 17 amino acids. Trimming left V 5 bases short and J 1 base short, with 15 bases between. Germline assignment: CDR1 SEHNR and CDR2 FQNEAQ (reference sequence). The CDR3: CASSRFVGESGANVLTF. CDR3 nucleotides: TGTGCCAGCAGCCGGTTCGTTGGGGAGTCTGGGGCCAACGTCCTGACTTTC.

V is TRBV29-1 and J is TRBJ2-3; 14 bases are a match to TRBD2. CDR3 length: 16 amino acids. With 6 bases clipped from V and 1 base from J, the junction kept 6 bases outside the gene matches. Germline V gene lookup returns CDR1 SQVTM and CDR2 ANQGSEA. CDR3 DNA: TGCAGCGTCGGGACTAGCGGGAGAGCGGGCACAGATACGCAGTATTTT. Encoded protein: CSVGTSGRAGTDTQYF.

The table lists this clonotype with many counts. The V call is TRBV19, the J call TRBJ2-2, with D possibly matching TRBD1 (5 bases). The ends were cut back, 4 bases at V and 8 bases at J, with 11 bases in the middle. The CDR3 runs 13 residues. The germline CDR1 and CDR2 sequences are LNHDA and SQIVND (reference sequence). CDR3 nucleotide sequence: TGTGCCAGTAGTAAAGGGGCGGAGGGGGAGCTGTTTTTT. Translation: CASSKGAEGELFF.

A remark on this clonotype: Mismatch with germline at one junction end may stem from a read error. V usage is TRBV10-2 and J usage is TRBJ1-1, with 11 nucleotides matching TRBD1. Germline-derived CDR1 and CDR2 are WSHSY and SAAADI. This CDR3 has 16 residues. Written as DNA, the CDR3 is TGCGCCGGCAGAGGTCGATTCGGGACAGGGGGCACTGAAGCTTTCTTT. Residues: CAGRGRFGTGGTEAFF.

The table lists this clonotype with many counts. The chain has TRBV28 and TRBJ1-6; possibly TRBD1 for D (6 bases). CDR1 and CDR2 from the germline V gene are MDHEN and SYDVKM. The CDR3 runs 14 residues. V lost 6 bases and J lost 8, with 14 bases in between. The CDR3 DNA reads as TGTGCCAGCAGACAGGGAGCCGAGCATTCACCCCTCCACTTT. This translates into CASRQGAEHSPLHF.

The chain has TRBV4-1 and TRBJ1-2; a possible D gene is TRBD1 (5 bases). V was cut by 5 bases and J by 2 bases, with 6 bases left in between. The CDR3 loop spans 12 amino acids. CDR1 is MGHRA, CDR2 YSYEKL, per germline. In DNA, the CDR3 is TGCGCCAGCAGCTACAGGAACTATGGCTACACCTTC. It is translated as CASSYRNYGYTF.

This clonotype occurred many times. The chain recombines TRBV20-1 with TRBJ2-5, with 16 bases identical to TRBD2. CDR1 and CDR2 from the germline V gene are DFQATT and SNEGSKA (reference sequence). V lost 0 bases to trimming and J lost 5 bases; unmatched junction nucleotides: 9. The CDR3 totals 18 residues. CDR3 in DNA: TGCAGTGCTAGAGATATTGGGACTAGCGGGAGGGCCGCGGAGACCCAGTACTTC. Protein: CSARDIGTSGRAAETQYF.

Details on this clonotype: One end of the junction varies from germline; a read error may be responsible. This chain links TRBV29-1 with TRBJ2-5, with 10 bases lining up with TRBD1. Germline CDR1 reads SQVTM; CDR2 reads ANQGSEA. The CDR3 has 16 residues. The CDR3 region is CSVGDRGGLKAETRCF. CDR3 bases: TGCAGCGTTGGGGACAGGGGCGGTCTTAAGGCAGAGACCCGGTGCTTC. Combining the CDR3 with reference TRBV29-1 and TRBJ2-5 gives the whole variable domain SAVISQKPSRDICQRGTSLTIQCQVDSQVTMMFWYRQQPGQSLTLIATANQGSEATYESGFVIDKFPISRPNLTFSTLTVSNMSPEDSSIYLCSVGDRGGLKAETRCFGPGTRLLVL.

There are many counts of this clonotype. An end of the junction does not agree with germline; a read error may underlie this. V is TRBV29-1 and J is TRBJ1-2; 9 bases are a match to TRBD1. The CDR3 is 12 amino acids. The V gene's germline CDR1 is SQVTM and CDR2 ANQGSEA. The CDR3 here is CSVPDRGEPWAF. The CDR3 nucleotides read TGCAGCGTTCCGGACAGGGGCGAACCCTGGGCCTTC.

This clonotype was recorded at least ten times. This sequence joins TRBV28 and TRBJ2-7; 7 bases are shared with TRBD2. CDR3 size: 16 residues. Germline CDR1 MDHEN, CDR2 SYDVKM. The V gene end was trimmed by 5 bases and the J gene end by 3 bases; junction bases not matched to a gene: 13. The DNA for the CDR3 is TGTGCCAGCAGTCCATCCAGAGAAGCGGGACGCTACGAGCAGTACTTC. Translated, it gives CASSPSREAGRYEQYF.

Concerning this clonotype: This is likely a read error, given that the CDR3 carries no conserved phenylalanine or tryptophan at its end. The limits of the CDR3 on the DNA are not certain, so only TCRdb's listed CDR3 is given. This chain uses TRBV12-3 or TRBV12-4 with TRBJ2-1; the listed D gene, TRBD2, was not tested against the DNA. The CDR3 is 14 residues long, counting both termini. CDR3 amino acids: CASRTSGSSNEQLL.

This clonotype came up many times. The chain is built from TRBV28 and TRBJ2-7; 10 positions agree with TRBD1. Germline V gives CDR1 MDHEN, CDR2 SYDVKM. The CDR3 runs 12 residues. J gave up 12 bases and V 5 bases, and 7 bases lay outside the gene matches. CDR3 region: CASSGDRGRWYF. DNA of the CDR3: TGTGCCAGCAGTGGGGACAGGGGAAGGTGGTACTTC.

This clonotype showed up many times. This sequence joins TRBV2 and TRBJ2-7; 13 bases match TRBD2. This CDR3 is 17 amino acids long. With 3 bases clipped from V and 4 bases from J, the junction kept 9 bases outside the gene matches. The V gene's germline CDR1 is SNHLY and CDR2 FYNNEI. CDR3: CASSEGLAGPASYEQYF. The CDR3 DNA reads as TGTGCCAGCAGTGAGGGACTAGCGGGACCGGCATCTTACGAGCAGTACTTC. Together with reference TRBV2 and TRBJ2-7, the CDR3 gives the full variable domain: EPEVTQTPSHQVTQMGQEVILRCVPISNHLYFYWYRQILGQKVEFLVSFYNNEISEKSEIFDDQFSVERPDGSNFTLKIRSTKLEDSAMYFCASSEGLAGPASYEQYFGPGTRLTVT.